This section outlines one T cell receptor beta chain sequence together with its context. Original handling: Amplification from reference gene primers served as the basis for estimated nucleated cell counts. Assay used: immunoSEQ multiplex PCR; TCRdb lists only in-frame clones, some missing. V and J calls and clone size are those listed in that table; D and trimming were worked out from the DNA. Among some 300,000 clones listed, roughly 90% were seen once. The data originate from a study of blood T cell repertoires in COVID-19. Participants were aged roughly 18 to 100 years from 24 US areas. The source is a woman aged 35 to 49 who had recovered from COVID-19. The sequencing input was PBMCs or T cells enriched from blood (not recorded which).

CDR3 amino acids: CAIGTDRGLTEAFF. CDR3 coding DNA: TGTGCCATCGGTACGGACAGGGGGTTGACTGAAGCTTTCTTT. J is TRBJ1-1 and V is TRBV10-3; TRBD1 matches at 10 bases. Germline-derived CDR1 and CDR2 are ENHRY and SYGVKD. V lost 8 bases to trimming and J lost 5 bases; unmatched junction nucleotides: 8. The CDR3 totals 14 residues.